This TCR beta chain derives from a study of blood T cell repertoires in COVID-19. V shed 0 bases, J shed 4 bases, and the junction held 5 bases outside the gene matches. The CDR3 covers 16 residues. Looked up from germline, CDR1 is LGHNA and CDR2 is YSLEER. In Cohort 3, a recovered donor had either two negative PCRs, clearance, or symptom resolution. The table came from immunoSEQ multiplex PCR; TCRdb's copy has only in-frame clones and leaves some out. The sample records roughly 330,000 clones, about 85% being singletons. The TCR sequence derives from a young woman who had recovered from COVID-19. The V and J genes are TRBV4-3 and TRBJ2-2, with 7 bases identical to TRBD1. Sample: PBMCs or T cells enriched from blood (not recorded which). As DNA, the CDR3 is TGCGCCAGCAGCCAAGAAGGGGGCAAGGTCACCGGGGAGCTGTTTTTT. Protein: CASSQEGGKVTGELFF.